This T cell receptor (beta chain) is drawn from a study of human T cells and chemical hapten exposure (dated by TCRdb to the early 2020s). Describing the broader study: Libraries were pooled for sequencing, and per-sample TCR yields varied mainly because of small differences in library volumes within the pool. Peripheral blood TCR repertoire changes were tracked in vivo in alopecia patients during primary and secondary sensitization to the hapten diphenylcyclopropenone (DPC). Each blood RNA sample was used to sequence both TCR alpha and TCR beta chains.

Total RNA was extracted from unfractionated whole blood collected in Tempus Blood RNA tubes. Five healthy volunteers served as TCR sequencing controls and were bled at day 0, 2 weeks and 6 weeks. V drops 7 bases and J drops 0 bases, leaving 15 bases in between. Looking up the germline V gene yields CDR1 MNHEY and CDR2 SVGAGI. Including the terminal cysteine and phenylalanine, the CDR3 comprises 15 residues. Only the CDR3 portion is preserved as DNA: 45 bases, with reading frame beginning at the first base. The method was 5' RACE. The instrument given in TCRdb is Illumina MiSeq. During library preparation, unique molecular identifiers were attached to individual cDNA molecules so that TCRs could be counted quantitatively and reproducibly. Regarding the original processing steps: A median of approximately 100,000 TCRs per sample was observed, with a range of 23,224 to 690,600. The Decombinator software suite was used to annotate the V, J and CDR3 of the TCR reads. For the PS versus PT1 abundance plots, all samples were subsampled to the same number of TCRs (28,000). TCRs were defined as expanded if absent before sensitization and observed at least eight times at the 2-week time point. TCRdb reran the public reads through fastp at Q25 and MiXCR, keeping productive beta chains. Identical CDR3 protein sequences are pooled into one entry, listed with their most common genes and DNA. In this record, the V and J calls reflect TCRdb's handling and not the investigators' own analysis. This sample has under 85,000 distinct CDR3 sequences in its table, and 7.7% of those were observed once. The top ten constitute about 2.2% of the sample.

General findings and caveats noted by the study authors: After repeated subsampling, changes were observed in the strength of the expansion versus patch-test correlation and in the threshold at which the correlation became significant. DPC sensitization did not change the number of TCRs with a frequency above 1 in 1000, and there was no evidence of changes in global repertoire structure.

This clonotype was recorded many times. The specificity of this receptor is unknown. No much larger clonotype is one base removed from it; base qualities were not supplied. This TCR came from a male donor in good health. The chain is encoded by TRBV6-5 joined to TRBJ2-5; 7 matching bases give a weak D call of TRBD1. The CDR3 region has the sequence CASKAGGGHQETQYF. The base sequence is TGTGCCAGCAAGGCCGGAGGGGGCCACCAAGAGACCCAGTACTTC.